A selection of T cell receptor beta chains follows, all from one sample in a study of OX40 agonist ivuxolimab in advanced cancers. Profiled with immunoSEQ multiplex PCR; TCRdb holds only in-frame clones, not every one. Of 25,000 to 30,000 clones listed, about 80% are singletons. The material was CD4+ or CD8+ T cells sorted from blood, obtained in a trial of the OX40 agonist ivuxolimab. These TCRs come from an adult with an advanced solid tumor such as melanoma, head and neck, liver or kidney cancer. The CDR3 runs from the conserved cysteine through the conserved F or W. Each record gives: D gene, clone size, V gene, J gene, CDR3 protein, CDR3 DNA. D genes are given only for firm matches. Clone size is given for some rows only: seen once, a few or many times, or a class if the clone is expanded.

D gene: -; clone size: -; V gene: TRBV11-2; J gene: TRBJ2-3; CDR3 protein: CASSLSGSTDTQYF; CDR3 DNA: TGTGCCAGCAGCTTATCAGGGAGCACAGATACGCAGTATTTT
D gene: -; clone size: few; V gene: TRBV4-1; J gene: TRBJ1-5; CDR3 protein: CASSQQRGNQPQHF; CDR3 DNA: TGCGCCAGCAGCCAACAAAGGGGCAATCAGCCCCAGCATTTT
D gene: TRBD2; clone size: -; V gene: TRBV4-1; J gene: TRBJ2-1; CDR3 protein: CASSHERGVGNEQFF; CDR3 DNA: TGCGCCAGCAGCCACGAGCGGGGTGTTGGGAATGAGCAGTTCTTC
D gene: TRBD1; clone size: -; V gene: TRBV19; J gene: TRBJ2-1; CDR3 protein: CASRADRGQWNEQFF; CDR3 DNA: TGTGCCAGTAGGGCCGACAGGGGCCAGTGGAATGAGCAGTTCTTC
D gene: -; clone size: -; V gene: TRBV6-1; J gene: TRBJ2-1; CDR3 protein: CASSLYPGTEQFF; CDR3 DNA: TGTGCCAGCAGTCTATACCCTGGGACAGAGCAGTTCTTC
D gene: TRBD2; clone size: -; V gene: TRBV7-3; J gene: TRBJ2-1; CDR3 protein: CASSLALGLAGTYNEQFF; CDR3 DNA: TGTGCCAGCAGCTTAGCGCTGGGACTAGCGGGGACGTACAATGAGCAGTTCTTC
D gene: TRBD2; clone size: few; V gene: TRBV7-9; J gene: TRBJ2-7; CDR3 protein: CASSPRLAGAKSYEQYF; CDR3 DNA: TGTGCCAGCAGCCCCCGACTAGCGGGGGCCAAATCCTACGAGCAGTACTTC
D gene: TRBD1; clone size: -; V gene: TRBV27; J gene: TRBJ2-6; CDR3 protein: CASRLRQGWASGANVLTF; CDR3 DNA: TGTGCCAGCAGGCTACGACAGGGCTGGGCCTCTGGGGCCAACGTCCTGACTTTC
D gene: -; clone size: -; V gene: TRBV11-2; J gene: TRBJ1-1; CDR3 protein: CASSRGFTDTEAFF; CDR3 DNA: TGTGCCAGCAGCCGGGGTTTCACCGACACTGAAGCTTTCTTT
D gene: TRBD1; clone size: -; V gene: TRBV19; J gene: TRBJ1-2; CDR3 protein: CASSNRTGGYGYTF; CDR3 DNA: TGTGCCAGTAGTAACCGGACAGGGGGCTATGGCTACACCTTC
D gene: -; clone size: -; V gene: TRBV27; J gene: TRBJ1-2; CDR3 protein: CASSYTVNYGYTF; CDR3 DNA: TGTGCCAGCAGTTATACGGTTAACTATGGCTACACCTTC
D gene: -; clone size: -; V gene: TRBV7-9; J gene: TRBJ1-5; CDR3 protein: CASSLGLRGGDQPQHF; CDR3 DNA: TGTGCCAGCAGCTTAGGTTTGAGGGGCGGCGATCAGCCCCAGCATTTT
D gene: -; clone size: -; V gene: TRBV30; J gene: TRBJ2-4; CDR3 protein: CAWKDKGAKNIQYF; CDR3 DNA: TGTGCCTGGAAAGACAAAGGAGCCAAAAACATTCAGTACTTC
D gene: -; clone size: -; V gene: TRBV6-5; J gene: TRBJ2-5; CDR3 protein: CASSYSGGGETQYF; CDR3 DNA: TGTGCCAGCAGTTACTCGGGTGGGGGGGAGACCCAGTACTTC
D gene: TRBD2; clone size: -; V gene: TRBV5-5; J gene: TRBJ2-1; CDR3 protein: CASSQQGLGTDEQFF; CDR3 DNA: TGTGCCAGCAGCCAACAGGGACTAGGGACTGACGAGCAGTTCTTC
D gene: -; clone size: medium-sized; V gene: TRBV5-5; J gene: TRBJ1-3; CDR3 protein: CASRHDVGSSGNTIYF; CDR3 DNA: TGTGCCAGCAGACACGACGTAGGGAGCTCTGGAAACACCATATATTTT
D gene: TRBD2; clone size: -; V gene: TRBV19; J gene: TRBJ2-1; CDR3 protein: CASSRGLAANEQFF; CDR3 DNA: TGTGCCAGTAGTAGGGGACTAGCGGCCAATGAGCAGTTCTTC
D gene: -; clone size: -; V gene: TRBV4-1; J gene: TRBJ1-4; CDR3 protein: CASSLRYSLGEKLFF; CDR3 DNA: TGCGCCAGCAGCTTGCGCTACAGTTTAGGAGAAAAACTGTTTTTT
D gene: -; clone size: -; V gene: TRBV7-2; J gene: TRBJ2-7; CDR3 protein: CASTWAGAQAYEQYF; CDR3 DNA: TGTGCCAGCACGTGGGCGGGGGCCCAGGCCTACGAGCAGTACTTC
D gene: -; clone size: once; V gene: TRBV27; J gene: TRBJ1-2; CDR3 protein: CASSLTDGNYGYTF; CDR3 DNA: TGTGCCAGCAGTTTAACCGACGGTAACTATGGCTACACCTTC
D gene: -; clone size: -; V gene: TRBV4-3; J gene: TRBJ1-1; CDR3 protein: CASSQDLGNTEAFF; CDR3 DNA: TGCGCCAGCAGCCAAGATTTGGGGAACACTGAAGCTTTCTTT
D gene: -; clone size: -; V gene: TRBV27; J gene: TRBJ1-2; CDR3 protein: CASSPSGVGGSNYGYTF; CDR3 DNA: TGTGCCAGCAGTCCGTCAGGAGTTGGGGGGTCCAACTATGGCTACACCTTC
D gene: -; clone size: few; V gene: TRBV5-4; J gene: TRBJ2-7; CDR3 protein: CASTYGGGPGYSPTKQYF; CDR3 DNA: TGTGCCAGCACCTACGGTGGGGGCCCGGGCTATTCTCCTACGAAGCAGTACTTC
D gene: -; clone size: -; V gene: TRBV2; J gene: TRBJ1-1; CDR3 protein: CASGGARLNTEAFF; CDR3 DNA: TGTGCCAGCGGGGGAGCCAGGTTGAACACTGAAGCTTTCTTT
D gene: -; clone size: -; V gene: TRBV6-5; J gene: TRBJ1-2; CDR3 protein: CASSLPGHGYTF; CDR3 DNA: TGTGCCAGCAGTTTACCAGGGCATGGCTACACCTTC
D gene: TRBD1; clone size: -; V gene: TRBV6-5; J gene: TRBJ1-1; CDR3 protein: CASSPTGSTEAFF; CDR3 DNA: TGTGCCAGCAGCCCGACAGGGAGCACTGAAGCTTTCTTT
D gene: -; clone size: -; V gene: TRBV11-2; J gene: TRBJ2-7; CDR3 protein: CASSWFGLSAEQYF; CDR3 DNA: TGTGCCAGCAGCTGGTTCGGACTGTCTGCCGAGCAGTACTTC
D gene: TRBD2; clone size: few; V gene: TRBV7-2; J gene: TRBJ2-7; CDR3 protein: CASSPTFSGGYEQYF; CDR3 DNA: TGTGCCAGCAGCCCCACCTTTAGCGGGGGCTACGAGCAGTACTTC
D gene: -; clone size: -; V gene: TRBV19; J gene: TRBJ1-4; CDR3 protein: CASSGARQSANEKLFF; CDR3 DNA: TGTGCCAGTAGTGGGGCCCGTCAGAGCGCTAATGAAAAACTGTTTTTT
D gene: TRBD1; clone size: -; V gene: TRBV9; J gene: TRBJ2-7; CDR3 protein: CASSATGSEQYF; CDR3 DNA: TGTGCCAGCAGCGCGACAGGGAGCGAGCAGTACTTC
D gene: TRBD1; clone size: few; V gene: TRBV5-4; J gene: TRBJ2-1; CDR3 protein: CASSGEPTGDEQFF; CDR3 DNA: TGTGCCAGCAGCGGCGAGCCGACAGGGGATGAGCAGTTCTTC
D gene: -; clone size: -; V gene: TRBV12-5; J gene: TRBJ1-1; CDR3 protein: CASGYHDDEAFF; CDR3 DNA: TGTGCTAGTGGGTACCATGATGATGAAGCTTTCTTT
D gene: TRBD2; clone size: -; V gene: TRBV2; J gene: TRBJ2-3; CDR3 protein: CASSDGRGSSTDTQYF; CDR3 DNA: TGTGCCAGCAGTGACGGGCGGGGGTCGAGCACAGATACGCAGTATTTT
D gene: TRBD2; clone size: -; V gene: TRBV9; J gene: TRBJ2-7; CDR3 protein: CASSVEGAGGGEQYF; CDR3 DNA: TGTGCCAGCAGCGTAGAAGGGGCGGGGGGAGGCGAGCAGTACTTC
D gene: -; clone size: once; V gene: TRBV2; J gene: TRBJ2-7; CDR3 protein: CASSPISGQSTEQYF; CDR3 DNA: TGTGCCAGCAGTCCTATTAGTGGGCAGTCGACCGAGCAGTACTTC
D gene: TRBD1; clone size: -; V gene: TRBV30; J gene: TRBJ2-5; CDR3 protein: CAYGTGLEQYF; CDR3 DNA: TGTGCCTATGGGACAGGGTTAGAGCAGTACTTC
D gene: TRBD2; clone size: few; V gene: TRBV7-6; J gene: TRBJ2-7; CDR3 protein: CASSLGSPSGGYEQYF; CDR3 DNA: TGTGCCAGCAGCTTAGGTTCGCCTAGCGGGGGCTACGAGCAGTACTTC
D gene: TRBD1; clone size: -; V gene: TRBV5-1; J gene: TRBJ2-7; CDR3 protein: CASSWTGRTYEQYF; CDR3 DNA: TGCGCCAGCAGCTGGACAGGGCGGACCTACGAGCAGTACTTC
D gene: TRBD2; clone size: -; V gene: TRBV30; J gene: TRBJ2-1; CDR3 protein: CAWSVGSGGAKGNEQFF; CDR3 DNA: TGTGCCTGGAGTGTCGGTAGCGGGGGGGCAAAGGGGAATGAGCAGTTCTTC
D gene: -; clone size: -; V gene: TRBV19; J gene: TRBJ1-1; CDR3 protein: CASSIGVLNTEAFF; CDR3 DNA: TGTGCCAGTAGTATTGGGGTTTTGAACACTGAAGCTTTCTTT
D gene: -; clone size: once; V gene: TRBV30; J gene: TRBJ2-2; CDR3 protein: CAWAAVTGELFF; CDR3 DNA: TGTGCCTGGGCGGCGGTCACCGGGGAGCTGTTTTTT
D gene: -; clone size: -; V gene: TRBV6-5; J gene: TRBJ1-1; CDR3 protein: CASSYAGSKEAFF; CDR3 DNA: TGTGCCAGCAGTTACGCAGGGAGTAAAGAAGCTTTCTTT
D gene: TRBD1; clone size: -; V gene: TRBV10-3; J gene: TRBJ2-1; CDR3 protein: CAISDSRGPEQFF; CDR3 DNA: TGTGCCATCAGTGATTCGAGGGGGCCTGAGCAGTTCTTC
D gene: TRBD2; clone size: -; V gene: TRBV6-5; J gene: TRBJ2-7; CDR3 protein: CASSYSVLAGDEQYF; CDR3 DNA: TGTGCCAGCAGTTACTCTGTGCTAGCGGGCGACGAGCAGTACTTC
D gene: -; clone size: -; V gene: TRBV7-2; J gene: TRBJ2-7; CDR3 protein: CASSLEGTAYEQYF; CDR3 DNA: TGTGCCAGCAGCTTGGAGGGGACAGCTTACGAGCAGTACTTC
D gene: -; clone size: -; V gene: TRBV2; J gene: TRBJ2-3; CDR3 protein: CASSPGTRSTDTQYF; CDR3 DNA: TGTGCCAGCAGCCCCGGGACTCGCAGCACAGATACGCAGTATTTT
D gene: TRBD1; clone size: -; V gene: TRBV5-6; J gene: TRBJ1-5; CDR3 protein: CASSRWDRGRNQPQHF; CDR3 DNA: TGTGCCAGCAGCCGATGGGACAGGGGCAGAAATCAGCCCCAGCATTTT
D gene: TRBD1; clone size: -; V gene: TRBV7-2; J gene: TRBJ1-2; CDR3 protein: CASRLGQASYGYTF; CDR3 DNA: TGTGCCAGCAGATTAGGACAGGCATCCTATGGCTACACCTTC
D gene: TRBD2; clone size: -; V gene: TRBV4-3; J gene: TRBJ2-1; CDR3 protein: CASSHGLAGEQFF; CDR3 DNA: TGCGCCAGCAGCCATGGACTAGCGGGGGAGCAGTTCTTC
D gene: -; clone size: -; V gene: TRBV11-3; J gene: TRBJ1-2; CDR3 protein: CASSYGGDNYGYTF; CDR3 DNA: TGTGCCAGCAGCTATGGAGGTGATAACTATGGCTACACCTTC
D gene: -; clone size: -; V gene: TRBV7-8; J gene: TRBJ2-3; CDR3 protein: CASSLQGNTDTQYF; CDR3 DNA: TGTGCCAGCAGCTTACAGGGTAACACAGATACGCAGTATTTT
D gene: -; clone size: once; V gene: TRBV5-4; J gene: TRBJ2-7; CDR3 protein: CASSLDLYEQYF; CDR3 DNA: TGTGCCAGCAGCTTGGACCTGTACGAGCAGTACTTC
D gene: TRBD1; clone size: -; V gene: TRBV7-9; J gene: TRBJ1-4; CDR3 protein: CASSTGGQGNEKLFF; CDR3 DNA: TGTGCCAGCAGCACGGGGGGACAGGGGAATGAAAAACTGTTTTTT
D gene: -; clone size: -; V gene: TRBV7-6; J gene: TRBJ2-7; CDR3 protein: CASSLASDRYYEQYF; CDR3 DNA: TGTGCCAGCAGCTTAGCCTCGGACAGATACTACGAGCAGTACTTC
D gene: -; clone size: -; V gene: TRBV15; J gene: TRBJ2-5; CDR3 protein: CATSRGRIQETQYF; CDR3 DNA: TGTGCCACCAGCAGAGGCCGGATACAAGAGACCCAGTACTTC
D gene: TRBD1; clone size: -; V gene: TRBV10-2; J gene: TRBJ1-1; CDR3 protein: CASSPQGAGGTEAFF; CDR3 DNA: TGCGCCAGCAGTCCCCAGGGGGCGGGAGGCACTGAAGCTTTCTTT
D gene: TRBD1; clone size: -; V gene: TRBV7-9; J gene: TRBJ2-2; CDR3 protein: CASSLSRTGATGELFF; CDR3 DNA: TGTGCCAGCAGCTTGTCCCGGACAGGGGCCACCGGGGAGCTGTTTTTT
D gene: -; clone size: -; V gene: TRBV7-9; J gene: TRBJ1-2; CDR3 protein: CASSSGMNYGYTF; CDR3 DNA: TGTGCCAGCAGCTCCGGGATGAACTATGGCTACACCTTC
D gene: -; clone size: -; V gene: TRBV11-2; J gene: TRBJ2-1; CDR3 protein: CASSFADTFYNEQFF; CDR3 DNA: TGTGCCAGCAGCTTTGCGGACACCTTCTACAATGAGCAGTTCTTC